This T cell receptor beta chain came from a study of blood T cells in healthy people across ages. A second PCR of about 7 to 12 cycles used a sample-barcoded 5' primer and a J-beta primer mix. Carrying 12 random nucleotides, a template-switch adaptor labeled each individual cDNA molecule. TCRdb reprocessed the 5' RACE reads with MiXCR, giving one entry per CDR3 protein. The table records about 1 million distinct CDR3 sequences, more than 40% of them present only once. The V gene end was trimmed by 2 bases and the J gene end by 0 bases; junction bases not matched to a gene: 12. CDR1 and CDR2 (germline): DFQATT, SNEGSKA (reference sequence). The CDR3 has 18 amino acids. Total RNA amounts of at least 6 micrograms were extracted per sample.

Input material: blood. The receptor's source is a woman in her sixties in good health. The chain links TRBV20-1 to TRBJ2-7; 11 bases match TRBD1. The CDR3 DNA is TGCAGTGCTAGACTTCCCGGGACAGGGGGTATTAGCTCCTACGAGCAGTACTTC. Amino acid sequence: CSARLPGTGGISSYEQYF.